One and the same sample provided the 28 T cell receptor beta chains below, sequenced in a study of molecular identifiers for immune sequencing clone quantification (dated by TCRdb to 2016 to 2018). Library method: PCR. Instrument used: NextSeq 500. The public reads were run again by TCRdb, first through fastp at Q25 and then through MiXCR, and only productive beta chains were kept. CDR3 protein duplicates are merged, each entry listing the most common genes and DNA. For this sample there are roughly 90,000 distinct CDR3 sequences; 20% to 25% appear just once. The ten largest account for about 0.8% of the sample. Source material: naive CD8+ T cells from blood, with Jurkat cell RNA spiked in. In the paper's terms, the cell subset or site label means: FACS-sorted CD8+CD4-CCR7+CD45RA+ naive T cells. The receptor set was obtained from a human donor in good health. Some libraries in this study had Jurkat cell RNA spiked in.

This clonotype came up a few times. The J gene is TRBJ2-7, the V gene TRBV14; either TRBD1 or TRBD2 may fit D (5 bases each). V was trimmed by 4 bases and J by 2 bases, leaving 12 bases between them. Germline lookup yields CDR1 SGHDN and CDR2 FVKESK. The CDR3 runs 14 residues. CDR3: CASSRDPRPYEQYF. Here the CDR3 DNA reads TGTGCCAGCAGCCGGGACCCCCGGCCCTACGAGCAGTACTTC.

This clonotype has more than one count but fewer than ten. This sequence joins TRBV9 and TRBJ2-5; 8 bases align to TRBD2. This CDR3 comprises 16 residues. V was pared by 0 bases and J by 5 bases, with 9 bases of the junction left unmatched. The germline V gene encodes CDR1 SGDLS and CDR2 YYNGEE. The CDR3 loop reads CASSVESRGGLETQYF. CDR3 nucleotides: TGTGCCAGCAGCGTAGAGTCTCGGGGGGGCCTGGAGACCCAGTACTTC. Full variable domain (remainder filled in from reference TRBV9 and TRBJ2-5): DSGVTQTPKHLITATGQRVTLRCSPRSGDLSVYWYQQSLDQGLQFLIQYYNGEERAKGNILERFSAQQFPDLHSELNLSSLELGDSALYFCASSVESRGGLETQYFGPGTRLLVL.

As to this clonotype: A much larger clone is a single base away; this may be a read error. The chain couples TRBV6-5 to TRBJ1-1; D uncertain. The length of the CDR3 is 15 residues. Germline V gives CDR1 MNHEY, CDR2 SVGAGI. V lost 2 bases to trimming and J lost 4 bases, with 14 bases between them. The CDR3 protein is CASSYAQALITEAFF. CDR3 sequence (DNA): TGTGCCAGCAGTTACGCCCAGGCCTTGATCACTGAAGCTTTCTTT.

V gene TRBV28 combines with J gene TRBJ1-1; possible D gene TRBD1, 6 bases. In germline, CDR1 is MDHEN, CDR2 SYDVKM. V lost 3 bases and J 0 bases, leaving 17 bases between the germline ends. The CDR3 is made up of 17 amino acids. CDR3 in DNA: TGTGCCAGCAGTTTTTCCCTTTCGGACAGTATGAACACTGAAGCTTTCTTT. It encodes CASSFSLSDSMNTEAFF.

This clonotype was seen a handful of times. The V call is TRBV7-9, the J call TRBJ2-7; 8 positions match TRBD2. V was pared by 4 bases and J by 7 bases, with 12 bases of the junction left unmatched. In germline, CDR1 is SEHNR, CDR2 FQNEAQ (reference sequence). The CDR3 contains 15 residues. CDR3 in amino acids: CASSSPTSSGGEQYF. CDR3 nucleotide sequence: TGTGCCAGCAGCTCCCCGACCTCCTCGGGAGGGGAGCAGTACTTC. Full variable domain (remainder filled in from reference TRBV7-9 and TRBJ2-7): DTGVSQNPRHKITKRGQNVTFRCDPISEHNRLYWYRQTLGQGPEFLTYFQNEAQLEKSRLLSDRFSAERPKGSFSTLEIQRTEQGDSAMYLCASSSPTSSGGEQYFGPGTRLTVT.

This clonotype was recorded at least ten times. V usage is TRBV5-5 and J usage is TRBJ2-3, with D possibly TRBD2 on 5 matching bases. The germline CDR1 and CDR2 sequences are SGHKS and YYEKEE (reference sequence). The CDR3 runs 16 residues. The V end lost 3 bases, the J end lost 5 bases, and 19 bases lay between the germline ends. The CDR3 DNA reads TGTGCCAGCAGCTACGGGGTGATCACACGCGGAGATACGCAGTATTTT. Its translation: CASSYGVITRGDTQYF.

This clonotype was seen only a few times. The V gene is TRBV12-3 or TRBV12-4, the J gene TRBJ1-1; D gene ambiguous. CDR3 length: 11 amino acids. V shed 5 bases and J shed 3 bases, with 4 bases lying between them. In DNA, the CDR3 is TGTGCCAGCAGTAGAGACACTGAAGCTTTCTTT. Protein product: CASSRDTEAFF.

This clonotype was seen only a few times. CDR3 region: CASSLCRVCEQFF. In nucleotides, the CDR3 is TGTGCCAGCAGTTTATGTCGTGTTTGTGAGCAGTTCTTC. The rearrangement links TRBV28 to TRBJ2-1, with D hard to call. V lost 0 bases to trimming and J lost 9 bases, with 9 bases between them. The CDR3 is made up of 13 amino acids. Germline V gives CDR1 MDHEN, CDR2 SYDVKM.

This chain uses TRBV21-1 with TRBJ2-7. TRBV21-1 counts as a pseudogene. The CDR3 length is 14 residues. The CDR3: CASSNPRASYGQYF. In nucleotides, the CDR3 is TGTGCCAGCAGCAATCCCAGGGCTTCCTACGGGCAGTACTTC.

The chain uses TRBV6-6 and TRBJ2-1; 12 positions match TRBD2. V dropped 5 bases and J dropped 0; count of bases not matched to a gene: 8. CDR1 and CDR2 (germline): MNHNY, SVGAGI (reference sequence). This CDR3 has 18 amino acids. CDR3 amino acids: CASSPWTSGISSYNEQFF. Written as DNA, the CDR3 is TGTGCCAGCAGTCCCTGGACTAGCGGGATCAGCTCCTACAATGAGCAGTTCTTC.

At least ten counts were recorded for this clonotype. The chain combines TRBV7-2 with TRBJ1-5, with TRBD1 identical over 7 bases. The CDR3 covers 15 residues. Looked up from germline, CDR1 is SGHTA and CDR2 is FQGNSA. V gave up 5 bases and J gave up 1 base; unmatched junction bases: 5. CDR3 in amino acids: CASSLHRGSNQPQHF. CDR3 sequence (DNA): TGTGCCAGCAGCCTACACAGGGGAAGCAATCAGCCCCAGCATTTT.

As to this clonotype: Since a much larger clone is just one base distant, this may be a read error. The chain employs TRBV15 and TRBJ1-1; D is undetermined. Germline V gene sequence: CDR1 LNHNV, CDR2 YYDKDF (reference sequence). The V and J ends lost 1 base and 2 bases respectively, with 14 bases between them. The CDR3 contains 16 residues. The CDR3 loop is CATSRAVGGENTEAFF. The DNA for the CDR3 is TGTGCCACCAGCAGAGCCGTCGGCGGCGAAAACACTGAAGCTTTCTTT.

This chain uses TRBV1 with TRBJ1-1; the listed D gene, TRBD1, was not tested against the DNA. TRBV1 is termed a pseudogene. There are 14 residues in the CDR3. CDR3 loop: CTSSQKTENTEAFF. DNA of the CDR3: TGCACCAGCAGCCAAAAGACAGAGAACACTGAAGCTTTCTTT.

This clonotype was picked up a small number of times. This rearrangement joins TRBV27 to TRBJ2-7; the match to TRBD2 covers 11 bases. Trimming cost V 4 bases and J 4 bases; bases outside gene matches: 6. Germline V gene sequence: CDR1 MNHEY, CDR2 SMNVEV (reference sequence). The CDR3 runs to 15 residues. CDR3 bases: TGTGCCAGCAGTTCGGGACTAGCGGTTTGGTACGAGCAGTACTTC. Residues: CASSSGLAVWYEQYF.

Comments on this clonotype: A read error is possible here, since a much larger clone lies one base away. The rearrangement uses TRBV5-4 and TRBJ1-1; 7 positions agree with TRBD1. V dropped 5 bases and J dropped 0; count of bases not matched to a gene: 10. Germline V gives CDR1 SGHNT, CDR2 YYREEE (reference sequence). The CDR3 consists of 16 residues. The CDR3 nucleotides are TGTGCCAGCAGGGCCCGGGACAGAGACATGAACACTGAAGCTTTCTTT. It encodes CASRARDRDMNTEAFF.

This clonotype has at least ten counts. The chain uses TRBV12-3 or TRBV12-4 and TRBJ2-3; D is unresolved. The CDR3 is 12 residues long. The V gene lost 5 bases and the J gene lost 2 bases, with 5 bases spanning the gap. CDR3 protein: CASSQATDTQYF. Here the CDR3 DNA reads TGTGCCAGCAGTCAGGCCACAGATACGCAGTATTTT.

Regarding this clonotype: Given a much more abundant clone one base away, this may be a read error. V usage is TRBV6-5 and J usage is TRBJ2-7; D is unresolved. V was clipped by 2 bases and J by 3 bases, with 11 bases between them. Germline CDR1 reads MNHEY; CDR2 reads SVGAGI. The CDR3 loop spans 14 amino acids. The CDR3 loop reads CASSYVENRYEQYF. DNA for the CDR3: TGTGCCAGCAGTTACGTCGAAAACCGCTACGAGCAGTACTTC.

Ten or more counts support this clonotype. The rearrangement uses TRBV9 and TRBJ1-1; unclear D gene. V was trimmed by 5 bases and J by 1 base, leaving 9 bases between them. The germline V gene has CDR1 SGDLS and CDR2 YYNGEE. The CDR3 consists of 13 residues. In DNA, the CDR3 is TGTGCCAGCAGTCGTAGTAAGAACACTGAAGCTTTCTTT. The encoded protein is CASSRSKNTEAFF.

This clonotype has just a few counts. The genes are TRBV27 and TRBJ2-3; TRBD2 might be the D (5 bases). V shed 2 bases and J shed 3 bases, with 12 bases lying between them. The germline gives CDR1 MNHEY, CDR2 SMNVEV (reference sequence). This CDR3 region has 15 residues. The CDR3 loop reads CASSLILAGTDTQYF. In nucleotides, the CDR3 is TGTGCCAGCAGTTTAATTCTAGCCGGGACAGATACGCAGTATTTT.

This clonotype showed up many times. The chain employs TRBV7-9 and TRBJ1-5, with 7 bases fitting TRBD1. Germline V gene data show CDR1 as SEHNR and CDR2 as FQNEAQ (reference sequence). The trim removed 4 bases at V and 8 bases at J, leaving 5 bases unmatched. There are 13 residues in the CDR3. CDR3 region: CASSSGGLEPQHF. The DNA for the CDR3 is TGTGCCAGCAGCTCAGGGGGGTTGGAGCCCCAGCATTTT.

In this sample, this clonotype turned up many times. This chain links TRBV6-5 with TRBJ2-3, with D unresolved. Germline V gene lookup returns CDR1 MNHEY and CDR2 SVGAGI. V lost 0 bases to trimming and J lost 0 bases, with 16 bases between them. This CDR3 comprises 18 residues. CDR3 in amino acids: CASSYSGSQILSTDTQYF. CDR3 coding DNA: TGTGCCAGCAGTTACTCAGGAAGTCAGATACTTAGCACAGATACGCAGTATTTT.

A remark on this clonotype: This may arise from a read error, as a much more abundant clone is one base away. The chain has TRBV5-4 and TRBJ1-1; D possibly corresponds to TRBD1 (6 bases). The germline V gene encodes CDR1 SGHNT and CDR2 YYREEE (reference sequence). The CDR3 loop spans 16 amino acids. The CDR3, as DNA: TGTGCCGGCAGCTCAAACTCAAGGGGGGGCGGCACTGAAGCTTTCTTT. It translates to CAGSSNSRGGGTEAFF.

This clonotype has a count of ten or more. The chain carries TRBV29-1 and TRBJ1-1; D not certain. CDR1 and CDR2 (germline): SQVTM, ANQGSEA. V lost 4 bases to trimming and J lost 5 bases, with 11 bases between them. This CDR3 region has 12 residues. The CDR3 bases are TGCAGCGTTGTGGGAGAAGGGACTGAAGCTTTCTTT. It translates to CSVVGEGTEAFF.

In its sample, this clonotype was seen many times. The gene calls are TRBV19 and TRBJ2-2; 9 nucleotides agree with TRBD1. CDR3 length: 14 amino acids. V dropped 1 base and J dropped 6; count of bases not matched to a gene: 0. CDR1 is LNHDA, CDR2 SQIVND, per germline (reference sequence). CDR3 loop: CASSIGQGAGELFF. In DNA, the CDR3 is TGTGCCAGTAGTATAGGACAGGGGGCCGGGGAGCTGTTTTTT.

This clonotype was recorded only once. Sequence at one end of the junction differs from germline and may be a read error. The chain recombines TRBV4-1 with TRBJ1-4, with no clear D. Germline-derived CDR1 and CDR2 are MGHRA and YSYEKL. This CDR3 contains 13 residues. The CDR3 nucleotides are TGCGCCAGCAGCCAAGATGACAATGAAAAACTGCTTTTT. It translates to CASSQDDNEKLLF.

The sample holds a few counts of this clonotype. The J gene is TRBJ1-5, the V gene TRBV19; D is uncertain. Germline lookup yields CDR1 LNHDA and CDR2 SQIVND (reference sequence). This CDR3 is built from 12 residues. Trimming pared 7 bases from V and 6 bases from J, leaving 10 bases between. CDR3: CASKYGGQPQHF. The CDR3 DNA follows: TGTGCCAGTAAATACGGCGGTCAGCCCCAGCATTTT. Drawing the rest from reference TRBV19 and TRBJ1-5, the complete variable domain is DGGITQSPKYLFRKEGQNVTLSCEQNLNHDAMYWYRQDPGQGLRLIYYSQIVNDFQKGDIAEGYSVSREKKESFPLTVTSAQKNPTAFYLCASKYGGQPQHFGDGTRLSIL.

The rearrangement joins TRBV6-5 to TRBJ1-2; D is unresolved. Per germline, CDR1 MNHEY and CDR2 SVGAGI. The V end was cut by 6 bases, the J end by 5 bases, with 10 bases between. This CDR3 has 12 residues. CDR3 nucleotide sequence: TGTGCCAGCAGCCACGACCAGTATGGCTACACCTTC. Its translation is CASSHDQYGYTF.

The CDR3 loop is CASSLGPRGASYEQYF. The CDR3, as DNA: TGTGCCAGCAGCTTAGGGCCGCGCGGGGCCAGCTACGAGCAGTACTTC. The V and J genes are TRBV11-2 and TRBJ2-7; perhaps TRBD2 as D (6 bases). The V gene lost 1 base and the J gene lost 3 bases, with 16 bases spanning the gap. CDR3 size: 16 residues. The V gene's germline CDR1 is SGHAT and CDR2 FQNNGV.